The present T cell receptor (beta chain) was sequenced within a study of response to subunit inactivated influenza vaccine. The study's findings and limits: Seasonal influenza vaccination, on each occasion, was suggested by the authors to recruit few new T cells.

TCRdb called the RT-PCR reads again in MiXCR, with one record for every CDR3 protein. Of fewer than 400,000 distinct CDR3 sequences listed, just over 20% are singletons. This clonotype was seen more than once but under ten times. Its antigen is unidentified. Looked up from germline, CDR1 is SGHTA and CDR2 is FQGTGA. V shed 5 bases and J shed 4 bases, with 11 bases lying between them. This CDR3 comprises 13 residues. This chain joins TRBV7-3 and TRBJ2-5, with D uncertain. The material was PBMCs from blood, obtained about 20 months after vaccination. The source is a man aged 45 to 75 who received an inactivated influenza vaccine. The CDR3 sequence is CASSQSGSETQYF. CDR3 nucleotide sequence: TGTGCCAGCAGCCAAAGTGGGTCAGAGACCCAGTACTTC.